A selection of T cell receptor beta chains follows, all from one sample in a study of Ad26.COV2.S vaccination and SARS-CoV-2 variants. Sequencing used immunoSEQ multiplex PCR; TCRdb keeps in-frame clones, though not all of them. The sample has 200,000 to 250,000 clones, 85% to 90% seen once; the top ten hold 9.5% to 12%. The sample was peripheral blood, taken in a trial of Ad26.COV2.S vaccine versus placebo. The receptors come from a person aged 18-65 years who received the Ad26.COV2.S COVID-19 vaccine or a placebo. Both conserved end residues are part of each CDR3. The order of the fields is V gene, clone size, D gene, J gene, CDR3 DNA, CDR3 protein. D genes are given only for firm matches. A row's size may be missing; if present it is once, few, many or a size class.

v_call: TRBV9; clone_size: once; d_call: .; j_call: TRBJ2-3; cdr3_nt: TGTGCCAGCAGCGTAGAGACCCAACCTGGAATAAATACGCAGTATTTT; cdr3_aa: CASSVETQPGINTQYF
v_call: TRBV27; clone_size: .; d_call: .; j_call: TRBJ2-2; cdr3_nt: TGTGCCAGCAGATTGAGGACGGAGCCTGGAGGCGGGGAGCTGTTTTTT; cdr3_aa: CASRLRTEPGGGELFF
v_call: TRBV6-5; clone_size: once; d_call: TRBD2; j_call: TRBJ2-1; cdr3_nt: TGTGCCAGCAGGACTTGGGGGGGCTACAATGAGCAGTTCTTC; cdr3_aa: CASRTWGGYNEQFF
v_call: TRBV4-2; clone_size: .; d_call: .; j_call: TRBJ1-2; cdr3_nt: TGTGCCAGCAGCCAAGAGGGAACGGTGGGAGGCTACACCTTC; cdr3_aa: CASSQEGTVGGYTF
v_call: TRBV28; clone_size: .; d_call: .; j_call: TRBJ1-5; cdr3_nt: TGTGCCAGCAGCTACGGGCAGGGGAATCAGCCCCAGCATTTT; cdr3_aa: CASSYGQGNQPQHF
v_call: TRBV28; clone_size: .; d_call: TRBD2; j_call: TRBJ2-3; cdr3_nt: TGTGCCAGCAGTTCTCCGGGGGGGGGCACAGATACGCAGTATTTT; cdr3_aa: CASSSPGGGTDTQYF
v_call: TRBV7-2; clone_size: .; d_call: TRBD1; j_call: TRBJ1-2; cdr3_nt: TGTGCCAGCAGCCGGGACAGGGGTGGCTACACCTTC; cdr3_aa: CASSRDRGGYTF
v_call: TRBV28; clone_size: once; d_call: .; j_call: TRBJ1-4; cdr3_nt: TGTGCCAGCAGTTCCCCCGGGCCCGGCGGGAATGAAAAACTGTTTTTT; cdr3_aa: CASSSPGPGGNEKLFF
v_call: TRBV9; clone_size: .; d_call: .; j_call: TRBJ2-7; cdr3_nt: TGTGCCAGCAGCGTAGGCGCCAGACCAAACGAGCAGTACTTC; cdr3_aa: CASSVGARPNEQYF
v_call: TRBV6-5; clone_size: few; d_call: .; j_call: TRBJ1-1; cdr3_nt: TGTGCCAGCAGTTACGGGAGGAATAGAATGAACACTGAAGCTTTCTTT; cdr3_aa: CASSYGRNRMNTEAFF
v_call: TRBV27; clone_size: once; d_call: .; j_call: TRBJ2-1; cdr3_nt: TGTGCCAGCAGTTTGTCACTGAGGGGCCGATATGAGCAGTTCTTC; cdr3_aa: CASSLSLRGRYEQFF
v_call: TRBV7-6; clone_size: .; d_call: .; j_call: TRBJ1-5; cdr3_nt: TGTGCCAGCAGCTTAGCAGGGTTTGGTCAGCCCCAGCATTTT; cdr3_aa: CASSLAGFGQPQHF
v_call: TRBV4-1; clone_size: .; d_call: TRBD1; j_call: TRBJ1-4; cdr3_nt: TGCGCCAGCAGCCGCCGACAGGGGGAAAAACTGTTTTTT; cdr3_aa: CASSRRQGEKLFF